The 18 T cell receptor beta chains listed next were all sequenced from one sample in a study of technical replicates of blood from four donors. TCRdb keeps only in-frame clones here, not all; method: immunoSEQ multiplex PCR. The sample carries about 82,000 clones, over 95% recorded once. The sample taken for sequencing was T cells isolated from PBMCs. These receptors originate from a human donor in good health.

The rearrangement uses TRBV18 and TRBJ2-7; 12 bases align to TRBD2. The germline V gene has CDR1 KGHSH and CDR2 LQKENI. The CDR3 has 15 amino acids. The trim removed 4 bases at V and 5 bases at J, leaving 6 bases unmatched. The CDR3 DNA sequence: TGTGCCAGCTCACACCGACTAGCGGGAGTAGACGAGCAGTACTTC. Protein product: CASSHRLAGVDEQYF. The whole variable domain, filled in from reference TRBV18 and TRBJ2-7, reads NAGVMQNPRHLVRRRGQEARLRCSPMKGHSHVYWYRQLPEEGLKFMVYLQKENIIDESGMPKERFSAEFPKEGPSILRIQQVVRGDSAAYFCASSHRLAGVDEQYFGPGTRLTVT.

The CDR3 coding sequence is TGCGCCAGCAGCCAAGCGGGAGGGAGCGAGCAGTACTTC. Translating gives CASSQAGGSEQYF. The chain combines TRBV5-1 with TRBJ2-7; 10 positions match TRBD2. The germline CDR1 and CDR2 sequences are SGHRS and YFSETQ. This CDR3 contains 13 residues. J gave up 6 bases and V 4 bases, and 4 bases lay outside the gene matches.

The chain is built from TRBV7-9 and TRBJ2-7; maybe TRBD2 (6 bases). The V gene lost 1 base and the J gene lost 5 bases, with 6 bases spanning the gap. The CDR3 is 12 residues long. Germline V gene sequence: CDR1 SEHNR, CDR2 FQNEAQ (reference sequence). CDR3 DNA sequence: TGTGCCAGCAGCTTAGGGAGGGACGAGCAGTACTTC. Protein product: CASSLGRDEQYF.

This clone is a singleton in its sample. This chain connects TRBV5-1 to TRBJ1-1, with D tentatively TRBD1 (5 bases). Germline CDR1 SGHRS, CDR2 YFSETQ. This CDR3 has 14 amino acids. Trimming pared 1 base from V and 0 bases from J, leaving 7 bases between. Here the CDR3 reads CASSLRGLNTEAFF. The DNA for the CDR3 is TGCGCCAGCAGCTTGAGGGGCTTGAACACTGAAGCTTTCTTT.

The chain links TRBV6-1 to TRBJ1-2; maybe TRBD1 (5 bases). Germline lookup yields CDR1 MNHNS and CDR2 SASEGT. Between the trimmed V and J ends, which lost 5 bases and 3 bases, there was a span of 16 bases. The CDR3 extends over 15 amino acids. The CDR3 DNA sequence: TGTGCCAGCAGTTCCCACTCAGGGAACTACTATGGCTACACCTTC. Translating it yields CASSSHSGNYYGYTF.

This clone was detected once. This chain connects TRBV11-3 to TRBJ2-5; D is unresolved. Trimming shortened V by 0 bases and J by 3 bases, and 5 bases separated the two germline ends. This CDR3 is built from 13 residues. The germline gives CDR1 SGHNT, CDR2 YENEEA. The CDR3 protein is CASSLDAEETQYF. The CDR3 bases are TGTGCCAGCAGCTTAGACGCAGAAGAGACCCAGTACTTC.

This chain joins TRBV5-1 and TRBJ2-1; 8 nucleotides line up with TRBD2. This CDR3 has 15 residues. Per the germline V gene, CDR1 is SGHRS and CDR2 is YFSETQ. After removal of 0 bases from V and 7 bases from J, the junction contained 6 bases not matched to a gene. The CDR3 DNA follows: TGCGCCAGCAGCTTGGATGTTAGCGGGATAAATGAGCAGTTCTTC. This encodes CASSLDVSGINEQFF. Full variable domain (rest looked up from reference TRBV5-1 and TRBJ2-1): KAGVTQTPRYLIKTRGQQVTLSCSPISGHRSVSWYQQTPGQGLQFLFEYFSETQRNKGNFPGRFSGRQFSNSRSEMNVSTLELGDSALYLCASSLDVSGINEQFFGPGTRLTVL.

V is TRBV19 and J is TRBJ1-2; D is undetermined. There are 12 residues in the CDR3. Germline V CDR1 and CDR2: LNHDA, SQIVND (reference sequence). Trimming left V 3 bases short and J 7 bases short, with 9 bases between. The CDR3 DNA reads TGTGCCAGTAGTATCGCCAGGTTTGGCTACACCTTC. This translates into CASSIARFGYTF.

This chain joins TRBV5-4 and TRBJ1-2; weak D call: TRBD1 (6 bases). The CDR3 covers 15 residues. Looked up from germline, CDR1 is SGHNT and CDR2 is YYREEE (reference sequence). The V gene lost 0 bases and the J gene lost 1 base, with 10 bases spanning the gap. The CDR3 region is CASSLVGQNNYGYTF. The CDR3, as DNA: TGTGCCAGCAGCTTGGTCGGACAGAATAACTATGGCTACACCTTC.

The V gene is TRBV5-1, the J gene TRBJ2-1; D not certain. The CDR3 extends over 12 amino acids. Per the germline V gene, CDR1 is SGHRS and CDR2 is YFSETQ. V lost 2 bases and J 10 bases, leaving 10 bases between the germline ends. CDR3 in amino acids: CASSFSEKEQFF. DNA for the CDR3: TGCGCCAGCAGCTTCTCTGAGAAGGAGCAGTTCTTC.

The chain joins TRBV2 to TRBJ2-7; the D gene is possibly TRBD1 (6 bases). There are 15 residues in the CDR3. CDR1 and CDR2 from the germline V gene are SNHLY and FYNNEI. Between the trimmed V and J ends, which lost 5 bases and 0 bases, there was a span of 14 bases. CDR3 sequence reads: CASSRTGPSSYEQYF. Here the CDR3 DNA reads TGTGCCAGCAGTAGAACAGGGCCCAGCTCCTACGAGCAGTACTTC.

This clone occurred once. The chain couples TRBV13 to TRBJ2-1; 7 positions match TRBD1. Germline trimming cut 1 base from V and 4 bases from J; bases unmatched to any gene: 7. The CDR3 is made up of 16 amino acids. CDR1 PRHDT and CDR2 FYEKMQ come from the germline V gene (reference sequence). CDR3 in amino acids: CASSLVSGQNYNEQFF. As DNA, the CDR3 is TGTGCCAGCAGCTTAGTTTCGGGACAGAATTACAATGAGCAGTTCTTC.

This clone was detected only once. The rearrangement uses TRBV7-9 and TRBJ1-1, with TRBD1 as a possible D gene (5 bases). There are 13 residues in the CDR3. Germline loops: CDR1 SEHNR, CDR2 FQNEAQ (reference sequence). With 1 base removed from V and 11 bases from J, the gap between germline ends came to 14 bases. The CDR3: CASSLGGAESAFF. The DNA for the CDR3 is TGTGCCAGCAGCTTAGGGGGCGCGGAATCCGCTTTCTTT. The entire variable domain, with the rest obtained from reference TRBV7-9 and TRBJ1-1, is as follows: DTGVSQNPRHKITKRGQNVTFRCDPISEHNRLYWYRQTLGQGPEFLTYFQNEAQLEKSRLLSDRFSAERPKGSFSTLEIQRTEQGDSAMYLCASSLGGAESAFFGQGTRLTVV.

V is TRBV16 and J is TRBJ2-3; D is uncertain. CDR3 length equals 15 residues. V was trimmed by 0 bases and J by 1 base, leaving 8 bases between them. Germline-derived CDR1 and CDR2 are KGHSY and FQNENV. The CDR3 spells CASSQSDIGTDTQYF. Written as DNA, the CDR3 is TGTGCCAGCAGCCAATCCGACATTGGCACAGATACGCAGTATTTT.

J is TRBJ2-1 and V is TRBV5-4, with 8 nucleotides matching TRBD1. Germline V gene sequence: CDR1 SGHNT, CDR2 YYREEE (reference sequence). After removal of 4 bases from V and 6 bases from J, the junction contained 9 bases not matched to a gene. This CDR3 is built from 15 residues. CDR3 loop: CASSPDREGPNEQFF. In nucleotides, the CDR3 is TGTGCCAGCAGCCCGGACAGGGAAGGCCCCAATGAGCAGTTCTTC.

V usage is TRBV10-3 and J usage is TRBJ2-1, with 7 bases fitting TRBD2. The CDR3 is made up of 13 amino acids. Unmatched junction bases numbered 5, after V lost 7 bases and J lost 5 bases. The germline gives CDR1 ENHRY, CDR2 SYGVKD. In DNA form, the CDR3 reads TGTGCCATCATCAGGACTAGAGACAATGAGCAGTTCTTC. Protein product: CAIIRTRDNEQFF.

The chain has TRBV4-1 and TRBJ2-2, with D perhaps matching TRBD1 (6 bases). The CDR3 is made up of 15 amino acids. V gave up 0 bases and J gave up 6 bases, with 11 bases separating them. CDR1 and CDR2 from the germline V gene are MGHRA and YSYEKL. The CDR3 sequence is CASSQEPGVAGELFF. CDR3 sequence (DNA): TGCGCCAGCAGCCAAGAACCAGGGGTGGCCGGGGAGCTGTTTTTT.

The chain's CDR3 is CASSLSRTAHYGYTF. In nucleotides, the CDR3 is TGCGCCAGCAGCTTGTCGAGGACAGCTCACTATGGCTACACCTTC. The chain has TRBV5-1 and TRBJ1-2, with D perhaps matching TRBD1 (6 bases). The CDR3 has 15 residues. Trimming cost V 1 base and J 3 bases, with 13 bases left between them. Germline V gene lookup returns CDR1 SGHRS and CDR2 YFSETQ.